The 18 T cell receptor beta chains below were found in one sample sequenced in a study of blood T cell repertoires in COVID-19. Produced via immunoSEQ multiplex PCR; TCRdb's table is partial and in-frame only. The repertoire holds about 98,000 clones, with 86% as singletons. The sample consisted of peripheral blood. Receptors originate from a man aged 50 to 60 with acute or convalescent COVID-19.

The V and J genes are TRBV6-5 and TRBJ1-4, with D possibly being TRBD1 (6 bases). V was clipped by 1 base and J by 4 bases, with 10 bases between them. CDR1 is MNHEY and CDR2 is SVGAGI in the germline V gene. The CDR3 is made up of 15 amino acids. The chain's CDR3 is CASSYYGQNNEKLFF. The CDR3 DNA reads TGTGCCAGCAGTTACTACGGACAGAATAATGAAAAACTGTTTTTT.

This clone was picked up one time. The genes are TRBV6-5 and TRBJ2-7, with D perhaps matching TRBD1 (6 bases). The CDR3 loop spans 15 amino acids. The V end lost 6 bases, the J end lost 6 bases, and 21 bases lay between the germline ends. CDR1 is MNHEY and CDR2 is SVGAGI in the germline V gene. The chain's CDR3 is CASRDIGGASSEQYF. The CDR3 DNA follows: TGTGCCAGCAGGGACATTGGGGGCGCTTCATCCGAGCAGTACTTC.

The chain is built from TRBV19 and TRBJ1-1, with D maybe TRBD1 (6 bases). V was clipped by 5 bases and J by 5 bases, with 18 bases between them. The CDR3 sequence is 15 residues long. Looked up from germline, CDR1 is LNHDA and CDR2 is SQIVND (reference sequence). The CDR3 coding sequence is TGTGCCAGTAGTGCCCTACAGGGTGATGGGACTGAAGCTTTCTTT. Its protein is CASSALQGDGTEAFF.

This clone has ten or more counts. CDR3: CASSLSPVRDPYNEQFF. CDR3 in DNA: TGTGCCAGCAGTTTATCCCCCGTGAGGGATCCCTACAATGAGCAGTTCTTC. The chain links TRBV27 to TRBJ2-1, with D maybe TRBD2 (5 bases). Trimming removed 0 bases from V and 2 bases from J, with 14 bases in between. CDR3 length equals 17 residues. The germline V gene has CDR1 MNHEY and CDR2 SMNVEV (reference sequence).

The chain recombines TRBV6-5 with TRBJ2-1; tentatively, D is TRBD2 (7 bases). Per germline, CDR1 MNHEY and CDR2 SVGAGI. The CDR3 consists of 15 residues. V was shortened by 6 bases and J by 8 bases, with 20 bases between the two germline ends. CDR3 in DNA: TGTGCCAGCAGCTCCTCGAGGGGGAGGGCCGATGAGCAGTTCTTC. Its protein product is CASSSSRGRADEQFF.

The chain recombines TRBV30 with TRBJ2-5; TRBD1 agrees at 9 bases. The CDR3 is made up of 15 amino acids. Unmatched junction bases numbered 9, after V lost 3 bases and J lost 4 bases. CDR1 and CDR2 from the germline V gene are GTSNPN and SVGIG (reference sequence). The CDR3 sequence: CAWSPGQGVPETQYF. CDR3 in DNA: TGTGCCTGGAGCCCGGGACAGGGCGTCCCAGAGACCCAGTACTTC.

The genes are TRBV12-3 or TRBV12-4 and TRBJ1-1; no firm D call. V dropped 5 bases and J dropped 1 base, with 8 bases sitting between them. This CDR3 has 13 residues. CDR3 loop: CASSPQKNTEAFF. The CDR3, as DNA: TGTGCCAGCAGTCCCCAAAAGAACACTGAAGCTTTCTTT.

The V gene is TRBV10-2, the J gene TRBJ2-1, with TRBD2 identical over 7 bases. V trimming: 3 bases; J trimming: 4 bases; junction bases outside the gene matches: 3. CDR1 and CDR2 (germline): WSHSY, SAAADI. This CDR3 is built from 14 residues. The CDR3 DNA reads TGCGCCAGCAGTGATCGGGGACTATACAATGAGCAGTTCTTC. Translating gives CASSDRGLYNEQFF.

This chain uses TRBV6-1 with TRBJ2-3, with 10 bases identical to TRBD1. This CDR3 is 18 amino acids long. The germline gives CDR1 MNHNS, CDR2 SASEGT. V lost 2 bases and J lost 0; bases outside the gene matches: 8. Written as DNA, the CDR3 is TGTGCCAGCAGTGAATTACTTGGGACAGGGGCTAGCACAGATACGCAGTATTTT. Translating it yields CASSELLGTGASTDTQYF.

This clone was seen only a few times. The V gene is TRBV7-8, the J gene TRBJ1-5; 8 bases map to TRBD1. This CDR3 has 18 amino acids. J lost 4 bases, V lost 5 bases, and 16 bases had no gene match. Looked up from germline, CDR1 is SGHVS and CDR2 is FQNEAQ. This CDR3 reads CASSQRGRTGLGNQPQHF. The CDR3 DNA is TGTGCCAGCAGCCAGAGGGGTAGGACAGGGTTGGGTAATCAGCCCCAGCATTTT.

The CDR3: CASSLTEYSGNTIYF. The DNA of the CDR3 is TGTGCCAGCAGCTTGACAGAGTACTCTGGAAACACCATATATTTT. The chain has TRBV11-2 and TRBJ1-3; D is possibly TRBD1 (5 bases). The germline V gene has CDR1 SGHAT and CDR2 FQNNGV. The CDR3 is 15 amino acids. Trimming took off 3 bases at V and 0 bases at J, with 9 bases between the two ends.

The chain recombines TRBV6-1 with TRBJ2-3, with 9 bases identical to TRBD2. This CDR3 has 16 residues. CDR1 is MNHNS, CDR2 SASEGT, per germline. Trimming took 1 base from V and 4 from J; bases not matched to a gene: 6. The CDR3 sequence: CASSEVLIAGADTQYF. The CDR3 region has the DNA TGTGCCAGCAGTGAAGTATTGATAGCGGGAGCAGATACGCAGTATTTT.

This chain connects TRBV27 to TRBJ2-7; D call uncertain. Trimming left V 7 bases short and J 0 bases short, with 10 bases between. The germline CDR1 and CDR2 sequences are MNHEY and SMNVEV (reference sequence). The CDR3 has 13 residues. CDR3 nucleotides: TGTGCCAGCATGGGCCTTGGCTCCTACGAGCAGTACTTC. Its translation is CASMGLGSYEQYF.

This clone was recorded only once. V and J are TRBV7-9 and TRBJ1-1; D not certain. This CDR3 region has 13 residues. Germline loops: CDR1 SEHNR, CDR2 FQNEAQ (reference sequence). V was shortened by 6 bases and J by 2 bases, with 10 bases between the two germline ends. The CDR3 loop is CASRLNANTEAFF. CDR3 nucleotides: TGTGCCAGCAGACTTAATGCTAACACTGAAGCTTTCTTT.

The chain recombines TRBV6-5 with TRBJ1-2; no definite D call. V shed 7 bases and J shed 4 bases, with 16 bases lying between them. Germline V gene lookup returns CDR1 MNHEY and CDR2 SVGAGI. This CDR3 has 14 amino acids. The CDR3 region has the DNA TGTGCCAGCAACCCGGGTGGAGGGATCTATGGCTACACCTTC. Translated, it gives CASNPGGGIYGYTF.

The gene calls are TRBV7-6 and TRBJ2-7; 8 bases match TRBD2. Germline V gene lookup returns CDR1 SGHVS and CDR2 FNYEAQ. The CDR3 runs 15 residues. Trimming cost V 1 base and J 5 bases; bases outside gene matches: 7. The CDR3 coding sequence is TGTGCCAGCAGCTTAGTACCGGGAGGGCCTAACGAGCAGTACTTC. Amino acid sequence: CASSLVPGGPNEQYF.

A few counts support this clone. The V gene is TRBV5-5, the J gene TRBJ1-1; D not resolved. V lost 1 base, J lost 4 bases, and 8 bases lay in between. The CDR3 runs to 13 residues. Germline V lookup: CDR1 SGHKS, CDR2 YYEKEE (reference sequence). The DNA for the CDR3 is TGTGCCAGCAGCTTGTACACCCCCACTGAAGCTTTCTTT. As protein: CASSLYTPTEAFF. Drawing the rest from reference TRBV5-5 and TRBJ1-1, the complete variable domain is DAGVTQSPTHLIKTRGQQVTLRCSPISGHKSVSWYQQVLGQGPQFIFQYYEKEERGRGNFPDRFSARQFPNYSSELNVNALLLGDSALYLCASSLYTPTEAFFGQGTRLTVV.

V usage is TRBV7-9 and J usage is TRBJ2-7, with 7 bases identical to TRBD2. CDR1 is SEHNR, CDR2 FQNEAQ, per germline (reference sequence). V lost 3 bases to trimming and J lost 6 bases; unmatched junction nucleotides: 5. This CDR3 has 13 residues. The CDR3 sequence is CASSFRRETEQYF. In DNA form, the CDR3 reads TGTGCCAGCAGCTTCCGGCGGGAGACCGAGCAGTACTTC.